These T cell receptor beta chains were read from a single sample in a study of T-cell memory formation after mild COVID-19. TCRdb processed the 5' RACE reads anew with MiXCR; each CDR3 protein has one entry. The sample comprises a few hundred thousand distinct CDR3 sequences, more than 9% of which are singletons, and 3% to 3.5% rests with the top ten. The sample consisted of PBMCs or a T cell subset sorted from them (not recorded which). The receptors derive from a young man who had mild COVID-19 (a few samples of this study predate the infection). Cell type and time point are not known. The CDR3 runs from the conserved cysteine through the conserved F or W. Fields, in order: V gene, clone size, J gene, D gene, CDR3 DNA, CDR3 protein. D genes are given only for firm matches. Only some rows state a clone size, as once, few, many or a class for expanded clones.

>TRBV7-9|.|TRBJ1-2|.
TGTGCCAGCAGCTTAGAACAGATCTATGGCTACACCTTC
CASSLEQIYGYTF
>TRBV18|many|TRBJ2-2|.
TGTGCCAGCTCACCATACACCGGGGAGCTGTTTTTT
CASSPYTGELFF
>TRBV7-2|.|TRBJ1-5|.
TGTGCCAGCAGCTCCAAATTAGGGCAGGGCGATCAGCCCCAGCATTTT
CASSSKLGQGDQPQHF
>TRBV7-2|.|TRBJ2-3|.
TGTGCCAGCAGCTTAGCGTGGGAGGCCTACTCCGGCGATACGCAGTATTTT
CASSLAWEAYSGDTQYF
>TRBV6-2/TRBV6-3|.|TRBJ1-2|.
TGTGCCAGCAGTGACATCCGAACCGGGGGCGGAGGCTACACCTTC
CASSDIRTGGGGYTF
>TRBV6-6|.|TRBJ2-5|TRBD2
TGTGCCAGCAGTTACCTCCCGGGGCGGGGGGACCAAGAGACCCAGTACTTC
CASSYLPGRGDQETQYF
>TRBV6-5|.|TRBJ1-1|.
TGTGCCAGCAGTTTACTACGGAACACTGAAGCTTTCTTT
CASSLLRNTEAFF
>TRBV4-3|few|TRBJ2-2|.
TGCGCCAGCAGCCAAAGACAGGGAGGCACCGGGGAGCTGTTTTTT
CASSQRQGGTGELFF
>TRBV13|.|TRBJ2-4|.
TGTGCCAGCAGCTTAGGCAGGGCTCCCGGAAACATTCAGTACTTC
CASSLGRAPGNIQYF
>TRBV4-1|few|TRBJ2-2|.
TGCGCCAGCAGCCAAGCCCGGGGTATCGGCACCGGGGAGCTGTTTTTT
CASSQARGIGTGELFF
>TRBV7-2|few|TRBJ2-4|TRBD2
TGTGCCAGCAGCCAGGGACTAGCGGGGAAAAACATTCAGTACTTC
CASSQGLAGKNIQYF
>TRBV7-3|few|TRBJ1-2|.
TGTGCCAGCAGCTTAAGTGGTGGGGGGCGAGGCTACACCTTC
CASSLSGGGRGYTF
>TRBV29-1|.|TRBJ2-2|.
TGCAGCGTCGGGGGACTTGCATTCAGCGGGGAGCTGTTTTTT
CSVGGLAFSGELFF
>TRBV6-2/TRBV6-3|many|TRBJ2-7|.
TGTGCCAGCAGTAGACAGGCGGGCGAGCAGTACTTC
CASSRQAGEQYF